This T cell receptor beta chain comes out of a study of beta chain features in type 1 diabetes. General study findings and limits: All four CD4+ subsets from Type 1 diabetes patients carried moderately but significantly shorter TCRB CDR3s.

V lost 4 bases and J 4 bases, leaving 5 bases between the germline ends. Germline V gene sequence: CDR1 SQVTM, CDR2 ANQGSEA. The CDR3 extends over 11 amino acids. A heparinised blood draw that averaged roughly 120 mL was obtained once from each donor. By way of CD45RO/CCR7/CD25/CD127/CD95/CD27, the CD4+ regulatory, stem cell-like memory, central memory and naive cells were sorted. This clone appeared a few times. Its antigen is unidentified. Expressed TCRB transcripts were sequenced after all isolated RNA was converted to cDNA. Some clones are missing from TCRdb's copy, which holds only in-frame ones; the method was immunoSEQ multiplex PCR. The sample has about 150,000 clones; roughly 10% are singletons.

Sample: central memory CD4+ T cells from blood. The chain links TRBV29-1 to TRBJ1-5; D gene ambiguous. The TCR originated in a man aged 18 to 35 in good health. CDR3 coding DNA: TGCAGCGTTGGGGGTAATCAGCCCCAGCATTTT. Its translation is CSVGGNQPQHF.